A single sample gave rise to the 13 T cell receptor beta chains below, sequenced in a study of response to subunit inactivated influenza vaccine. TCRdb redid the calling of the RT-PCR reads with MiXCR, one entry per CDR3 protein. The sample shows hundreds of thousands of distinct CDR3 sequences, around 15% of them seen only once. The sequenced sample was PBMCs from blood, obtained about 14 days before vaccination. The receptors were gathered from a man in his fifties who received an inactivated influenza vaccine.

This clonotype occurred a few times. This CDR3 reads CAISDFTQGRGEAFF. The CDR3 DNA reads as TGTGCCATCAGTGATTTTACCCAGGGGAGGGGAGAAGCTTTCTTT. The chain links TRBV10-3 to TRBJ1-1, with a tentative D call TRBD1 (6 bases). Per the germline V gene, CDR1 is ENHRY and CDR2 is SYGVKD. This CDR3 region has 15 residues. The V and J ends lost 3 bases and 8 bases respectively, with 19 bases between them.

This clonotype was counted a few times. The CDR3 sequence is CASSYSERGKNIQYF. CDR3 bases: TGTGCCAGCAGTTACTCTGAGCGGGGCAAAAACATTCAGTACTTC. The rearrangement uses TRBV6-5 and TRBJ2-4; 7 bases match TRBD2. The germline gives CDR1 MNHEY, CDR2 SVGAGI. There are 15 residues in the CDR3. V was pared by 0 bases and J by 3 bases, with 2 bases of the junction left unmatched.

The chain carries TRBV7-2 and TRBJ2-1, with TRBD2 as a possible D gene (6 bases). From germline, CDR1 is SGHTA and CDR2 FQGNSA. The V and J ends lost 6 bases and 7 bases respectively, with 16 bases between them. CDR3 length: 14 residues. CDR3 DNA: TGTGCCAGCAGTATGGGAGGCCGCTCGAATGAGCAGTTCTTC. Its translation is CASSMGGRSNEQFF.

J is TRBJ2-7 and V is TRBV12-3 or TRBV12-4; D is tentatively TRBD1 or TRBD2 (5 bases each). The V end was cut by 5 bases, the J end by 3 bases, with 17 bases between. This CDR3 contains 15 residues. As DNA, the CDR3 is TGTGCCAGCAGTGGCCCGAGGGGAAACTTCTACGAGCAGTACTTC. Residues: CASSGPRGNFYEQYF.

This clonotype was seen a handful of times. This chain uses TRBV7-2 with TRBJ1-1, with TRBD1 identical over 8 bases. Germline V gene lookup returns CDR1 SGHTA and CDR2 FQGNSA. The CDR3 loop spans 12 amino acids. V lost 5 bases to trimming and J lost 6 bases; unmatched junction nucleotides: 2. DNA for the CDR3: TGTGCCAGCAGCAAGACAGGGGCTGAAGCTTTCTTT. It is translated as CASSKTGAEAFF. Complete variable domain (other parts from reference TRBV7-2 and TRBJ1-1): GAGVSQSPSNKVTEKGKDVELRCDPISGHTALYWYRQSLGQGLEFLIYFQGNSAPDKSGLPSDRFSAERTGGSVSTLTIQRTQQEDSAVYLCASSKTGAEAFFGQGTRLTVV.

The chain uses TRBV6-1 and TRBJ2-3; TRBD1 matches 8 bases. The trim removed 6 bases at V and 0 bases at J, leaving 5 bases unmatched. In germline, CDR1 is MNHNS, CDR2 SASEGT. This CDR3 contains 15 residues. CDR3: CASSDRGRSTDTQYF. CDR3 bases: TGTGCCAGCAGCGACAGGGGCCGAAGCACAGATACGCAGTATTTT.

On this clonotype itself: This may come from a read error, since a much larger clone is one base off. This chain connects TRBV4-3 to TRBJ1-5, with D possibly matching TRBD1 (5 bases). Trimming pared 0 bases from V and 6 bases from J, leaving 12 bases between. Germline V gene sequence: CDR1 LGHNA, CDR2 YSLEER. The CDR3 covers 15 residues. The chain's CDR3 is CASSQEHTGSQPQHF. CDR3 in DNA: TGCGCCAGCAGCCAAGAACATACAGGCAGTCAGCCCCAGCATTTT.

V and J are TRBV20-1 and TRBJ2-7; D may be TRBD1 (5 bases). This CDR3 region has 14 residues. Germline CDR1 and CDR2: DFQATT and SNEGSKA (reference sequence). Trimming cost V 6 bases and J 0 bases, with 15 bases left between them. Written as DNA, the CDR3 is TGCAGTGCGACGGACAATATCTACTCCTACGAGCAGTACTTC. Protein product: CSATDNIYSYEQYF.

The chain couples TRBV20-1 to TRBJ1-5; 12 bases are shared with TRBD1. V shed 2 bases, J shed 7 bases, and the junction held 9 bases outside the gene matches. This CDR3 has 16 amino acids. CDR1 is DFQATT and CDR2 is SNEGSKA in the germline V gene (reference sequence). CDR3 nucleotide sequence: TGCAGTGCTAGACTTCCGGGACAGGGGGCGAACCAGCCCCAGCATTTT. Translating it yields CSARLPGQGANQPQHF.

This chain joins TRBV4-2 and TRBJ2-5, with D maybe TRBD2 (5 bases). The V gene's germline CDR1 is LGHNA and CDR2 YNFKEQ. The length of the CDR3 is 14 residues. Trimming removed 0 bases from V and 1 base from J, with 6 bases in between. The CDR3 DNA reads TGTGCCAGCAGCCAAGATGAGGGCCAAGAGACCCAGTACTTC. Its translation: CASSQDEGQETQYF.

This chain joins TRBV7-8 and TRBJ1-1; 8 positions agree with TRBD1. From germline, CDR1 is SGHVS and CDR2 FQNEAQ. This CDR3 is built from 17 residues. J lost 0 bases, V lost 6 bases, and 12 bases had no gene match. CDR3 amino acids: CASSLLGTGKMNTEAFF. CDR3 in DNA: TGTGCCAGCAGTTTACTCGGGACAGGCAAGATGAACACTGAAGCTTTCTTT. Complete variable domain (other parts from reference TRBV7-8 and TRBJ1-1): GAGVSQSPRYKVAKRGQDVALRCDPISGHVSLFWYQQALGQGPEFLTYFQNEAQLDKSGLPSDRFFAERPEGSVSTLKIQRTQQEDSAVYLCASSLLGTGKMNTEAFFGQGTRLTVV.

This clonotype occurred a few times. The genes are TRBV29-1 and TRBJ2-4; 7 positions agree with TRBD2. Trimming at V came to 6 bases and at J to 7 bases, leaving 18 bases not matched to a gene. The germline V gene has CDR1 SQVTM and CDR2 ANQGSEA. The CDR3 contains 16 residues. The CDR3 spells CSVATLGREEFNIQYF. In nucleotides, the CDR3 is TGCAGCGTCGCTACACTGGGGAGGGAAGAGTTTAACATTCAGTACTTC.

This clonotype was seen a handful of times. The V call is TRBV29-1, the J call TRBJ2-1; the match to TRBD2 covers 7 bases. The V segment lost 8 bases and the J segment 6 bases; nucleotides outside the gene matches: 7. This CDR3 comprises 12 residues. Germline V gene sequence: CDR1 SQVTM, CDR2 ANQGSEA. This CDR3 is CSRSSGSNEQFF. DNA for the CDR3: TGCAGCCGGTCTAGCGGTTCCAATGAGCAGTTCTTC.